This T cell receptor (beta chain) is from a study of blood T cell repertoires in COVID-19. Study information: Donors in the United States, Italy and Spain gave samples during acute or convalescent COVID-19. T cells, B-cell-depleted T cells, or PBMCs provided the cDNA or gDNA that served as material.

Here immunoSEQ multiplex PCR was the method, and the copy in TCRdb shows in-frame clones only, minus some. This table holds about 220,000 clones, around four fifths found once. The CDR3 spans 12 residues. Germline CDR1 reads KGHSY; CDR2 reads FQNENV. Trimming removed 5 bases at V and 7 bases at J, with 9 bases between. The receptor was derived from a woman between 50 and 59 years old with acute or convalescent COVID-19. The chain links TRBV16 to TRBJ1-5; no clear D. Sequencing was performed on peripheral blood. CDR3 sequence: CASSVNNQPQHF. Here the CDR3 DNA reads TGTGCCAGCAGCGTGAACAACCAGCCCCAGCATTTT.